The 18 T cell receptor beta chains presented below share a single source sample, sequenced in a study of graft-versus-host responses after intestinal transplantation. These receptors have no identified antigens. The data were produced by immunoSEQ multiplex PCR, yet TCRdb's version contains in-frame clones alone and is incomplete. The data hold about 50,000 clones, with around nine tenths observed a single time. The sequenced sample was unstimulated CD4+ T cells sorted from spleen or lymph node cells, obtained before transplant. Every receptor here comes from a human donor who was the organ donor for an intestinal transplant.

The chain carries TRBV28 and TRBJ2-1, with D unclear. Germline lookup yields CDR1 MDHEN and CDR2 SYDVKM. V shed 8 bases and J shed 5 bases, with 19 bases lying between them. The CDR3 extends over 15 amino acids. Here the CDR3 DNA reads TGTGCCAGCGAACCACAAACCCCCCCCAACAATGAGCAGTTCTTC. It codes for CASEPQTPPNNEQFF.

J is TRBJ2-5 and V is TRBV30, with 10 positions matching TRBD2. This CDR3 contains 15 residues. The germline CDR1 and CDR2 sequences are GTSNPN and SVGIG (reference sequence). The J segment lost 2 bases and the V segment lost 0 bases, leaving 3 bases of the junction unmatched. In DNA form, the CDR3 reads TGTGCCTGGAGTGTTGGGACTAGCGCACAAGAGACCCAGTACTTC. Protein: CAWSVGTSAQETQYF.

This clone was counted a few times. V and J are TRBV6-5 and TRBJ2-2, with no clear D. CDR1 and CDR2 from the germline V gene are MNHEY and SVGAGI. The CDR3 totals 15 residues. Trimming removed 6 bases at V and 0 bases at J, with 11 bases between. The CDR3 DNA follows: TGTGCCAGCAGCCCCAGAAATCCGAACACCGGGGAGCTGTTTTTT. It encodes CASSPRNPNTGELFF.

V and J are TRBV4-3 and TRBJ2-3; D unclear. CDR3 length equals 15 residues. Germline lookup yields CDR1 LGHNA and CDR2 YSLEER. The germline V and J ends were trimmed by 5 bases and 5 bases, with 17 bases remaining between them. In DNA, the CDR3 is TGCGCCAGCAGCAACACTCGGCAGTCGCGAGATACGCAGTATTTT. This codes for CASSNTRQSRDTQYF.

In its sample, this clone was seen a few times. The chain links TRBV4-3 to TRBJ2-1; 10 bases map to TRBD2. Losses at the gene ends were 4 bases for V and 8 bases for J; bases not matched to a gene: 8. This CDR3 is built from 15 residues. The germline CDR1 and CDR2 sequences are LGHNA and YSLEER. The CDR3 nucleotides are TGCGCCAGCAGCCCCCAGCGGGAGGGCCTCGATGAGCAGTTCTTC. Its translation is CASSPQREGLDEQFF.

In this sample, this clone turned up a few times. This chain links TRBV15 with TRBJ2-2; possible D gene TRBD1, 5 bases. This CDR3 contains 14 residues. Deletions cut 0 bases from V and 5 bases from J, with 7 bases between. Germline CDR1 reads LNHNV; CDR2 reads YYDKDF (reference sequence). The CDR3 protein is CATSRDRETGELFF. For the CDR3, the DNA is TGTGCCACCAGCAGAGACAGGGAAACCGGGGAGCTGTTTTTT.

The gene calls are TRBV19 and TRBJ2-7; 11 nucleotides align to TRBD2. V lost 4 bases and J lost 0; bases outside the gene matches: 2. CDR3 length equals 15 residues. Germline assignment: CDR1 LNHDA and CDR2 SQIVND (reference sequence). CDR3 in DNA: TGTGCCAGTAGTACCACTAGCGGGAGCTCCTACGAGCAGTACTTC. It yields the protein CASSTTSGSSYEQYF.

The V call is TRBV19, the J call TRBJ2-7, with TRBD1 matching over 8 bases. V lost 9 bases, J lost 1 base, and 11 bases stayed unmatched. Germline V lookup: CDR1 LNHDA, CDR2 SQIVND (reference sequence). The length of the CDR3 is 15 residues. Written as DNA, the CDR3 is TGTGCCAGCAGTCCCTCCTGGACAGGGTCCTACGAGCAGTACTTC. This encodes CASSPSWTGSYEQYF.

The V and J genes are TRBV19 and TRBJ2-3; D gene ambiguous. Per germline, CDR1 LNHDA and CDR2 SQIVND (reference sequence). Trimming removed 5 bases at V and 1 base at J, with 7 bases between. The CDR3 runs 13 residues. The CDR3 nucleotides are TGTGCCAGTAGTGTGAGCGGCACAGATACGCAGTATTTT. Residues: CASSVSGTDTQYF.

This rearrangement joins TRBV19 to TRBJ2-2, with D possibly TRBD2 on 6 matching bases. This CDR3 has 14 residues. Germline-derived CDR1 and CDR2 are LNHDA and SQIVND (reference sequence). Trimming removed 4 bases at V and 5 bases at J, with 11 bases between. For the CDR3, the DNA is TGTGCCAGTAGTACTATGGCGGGGACCGGGGAGCTGTTTTTT. Encoded protein: CASSTMAGTGELFF.

The chain joins TRBV18 to TRBJ2-7; D is unclear. The V end lost 2 bases, the J end lost 6 bases, and 8 bases lay between the germline ends. The CDR3 totals 12 residues. Looked up from germline, CDR1 is KGHSH and CDR2 is LQKENI. This CDR3 is CASSPNNPEQYF. For the CDR3, the DNA is TGTGCCAGCTCACCAAATAATCCCGAGCAGTACTTC. Full variable domain (remainder filled in from reference TRBV18 and TRBJ2-7): NAGVMQNPRHLVRRRGQEARLRCSPMKGHSHVYWYRQLPEEGLKFMVYLQKENIIDESGMPKERFSAEFPKEGPSILRIQQVVRGDSAAYFCASSPNNPEQYFGPGTRLTVT.

The chain is built from TRBV5-1 and TRBJ1-2; D remains unclear. Germline CDR1 is SGHRS and CDR2 is YFSETQ. The CDR3 is 12 residues long. V was cut by 0 bases and J by 4 bases, with 4 bases left in between. The CDR3 sequence: CASSLDSYGYTF. The CDR3 bases are TGCGCCAGCAGCTTGGACAGCTATGGCTACACCTTC.

The rearrangement links TRBV11-2 to TRBJ2-5, with a weak D call TRBD2 (5 bases). This CDR3 is 13 amino acids long. Per germline, CDR1 SGHAT and CDR2 FQNNGV. Trimming left V 4 bases short and J 7 bases short, with 13 bases between. In DNA, the CDR3 is TGTGCCAGCAGCTCGACCCCAGAGGGGACCCAGTACTTC. This gives the protein CASSSTPEGTQYF.

In this sample, this clone turned up once. V usage is TRBV11-2 and J usage is TRBJ2-7; possible D gene TRBD2, 6 bases. CDR3 length: 15 amino acids. CDR1 SGHAT and CDR2 FQNNGV come from the germline V gene. V lost 5 bases and J lost 2, with 16 bases in between. The CDR3 DNA follows: TGTGCCAGCAGCCCCCGGGGCGGGGCACCCTACGAGCAGTACTTC. It specifies CASSPRGGAPYEQYF. Drawing the rest from reference TRBV11-2 and TRBJ2-7, the complete variable domain is EAGVAQSPRYKIIEKRQSVAFWCNPISGHATLYWYQQILGQGPKLLIQFQNNGVVDDSQLPKDRFSAERLKGVDSTLKIQPAKLEDSAVYLCASSPRGGAPYEQYFGPGTRLTVT.

The rearrangement uses TRBV10-3 and TRBJ1-1; TRBD1 matches at 9 bases. The CDR3 runs to 18 residues. Looked up from germline, CDR1 is ENHRY and CDR2 is SYGVKD. V trimming: 10 bases; J trimming: 1 base; junction bases outside the gene matches: 19. The CDR3 loop reads CATFPRVGTGITNTEAFF. In nucleotides, the CDR3 is TGTGCCACTTTCCCTCGGGTTGGGACAGGGATCACGAACACTGAAGCTTTCTTT.

The chain carries TRBV4-3 and TRBJ2-7; 11 bases map to TRBD2. Germline lookup yields CDR1 LGHNA and CDR2 YSLEER. J lost 1 base, V lost 5 bases, and 4 bases had no gene match. The CDR3 covers 15 residues. This CDR3 reads CASSYTSGRSYEQYF. The CDR3 DNA follows: TGCGCCAGCAGCTATACTAGCGGGAGATCCTACGAGCAGTACTTC.

The chain recombines TRBV15 with TRBJ2-7; possibly TRBD1 or TRBD2 for D (6 bases each). CDR3 size: 12 residues. The ends were cut back, 0 bases at V and 12 bases at J, with 12 bases in the middle. Germline assignment: CDR1 LNHNV and CDR2 YYDKDF (reference sequence). CDR3 loop: CATSRDRGLAYF. DNA of the CDR3: TGTGCCACCAGCAGAGATCGGGGGCTGGCGTACTTC.

V usage is TRBV5-1 and J usage is TRBJ2-7; a weak D match, TRBD1 (5 bases). Germline values: CDR1 SGHRS, CDR2 YFSETQ. The V and J ends lost 7 bases and 3 bases respectively, with 14 bases between them. The CDR3 spans 13 residues. CDR3 residues: CASALLQGYEQYF. CDR3 DNA sequence: TGCGCCAGCGCGCTCCTTCAGGGCTACGAGCAGTACTTC.